A selection of T cell receptor beta chains follows, all from one sample in a study of beta chain features in type 1 diabetes. Generated by immunoSEQ multiplex PCR, the TCRdb table keeps only in-frame clones and is missing some. The sample has a few hundred thousand clones; over 25% are singletons. Sequences were obtained from naive CD4+ T cells from blood. Receptors originate from a man in his late teens or twenties in good health. The CDR3 runs from the conserved cysteine through the conserved F or W. Fields, in order: V gene, clone size, J gene, D gene, CDR3 protein, CDR3 DNA. The D gene is left open where the match is weak. Size values are once, few and many counts, or a class for expanded clones, and some rows have none.

v_call: TRBV1; clone_size: NA; j_call: TRBJ2-7; d_call: NA; cdr3_aa: CTSSQPGLAGEWDEQYF; cdr3_nt: TGCACCAGCAGCCAGCCGGGACTAGCGGGAGAATGGGACGAGCAGTACTTC
v_call: TRBV29-1; clone_size: NA; j_call: TRBJ1-1; d_call: NA; cdr3_aa: CSVEDLGGRNTEAFF; cdr3_nt: TGCAGCGTTGAAGATCTCGGAGGGCGGAACACTGAAGCTTTCTTT
v_call: TRBV9; clone_size: few; j_call: TRBJ1-1; d_call: TRBD1; cdr3_aa: CASSVGQGLMNTEAFF; cdr3_nt: TGTGCCAGCAGCGTAGGACAGGGGTTAATGAACACTGAAGCTTTCTTT
v_call: TRBV4-3; clone_size: few; j_call: TRBJ2-7; d_call: TRBD2; cdr3_aa: CASSQATSGSYEQYF; cdr3_nt: TGCGCCAGCAGCCAGGCCACTAGCGGCTCCTACGAGCAGTACTTC
v_call: TRBV10-3; clone_size: NA; j_call: TRBJ2-2; d_call: NA; cdr3_aa: CAIRTTLNTGELFF; cdr3_nt: TGTGCCATCCGAACGACACTGAACACCGGGGAGCTGTTTTTT
v_call: TRBV4-1; clone_size: few; j_call: TRBJ2-1; d_call: TRBD1; cdr3_aa: CASSQPRSRGNEQFF; cdr3_nt: TGCGCCAGCAGCCAGCCCCGGAGCAGGGGGAATGAGCAGTTCTTC
v_call: TRBV30; clone_size: NA; j_call: TRBJ1-2; d_call: NA; cdr3_aa: CAWTLRRDFYGYTF; cdr3_nt: TGTGCCTGGACCCTACGGAGGGATTTCTATGGCTACACCTTC
v_call: TRBV30; clone_size: NA; j_call: TRBJ2-7; d_call: TRBD1; cdr3_aa: CAYGQGSYEQYF; cdr3_nt: TGTGCCTACGGACAGGGGTCCTACGAGCAGTACTTC
v_call: TRBV15; clone_size: NA; j_call: TRBJ2-1; d_call: NA; cdr3_aa: CATSRDRASHNTEQFF; cdr3_nt: TGTGCCACCAGCAGAGATCGGGCTAGTCATAACACTGAGCAGTTCTTC
v_call: TRBV4-1; clone_size: NA; j_call: TRBJ2-1; d_call: NA; cdr3_aa: CASSQGPRRTYNEQFF; cdr3_nt: TGCGCCAGCAGCCAGGGGCCGCGGCGAACCTACAATGAGCAGTTCTTC
v_call: TRBV5-4; clone_size: few; j_call: TRBJ2-1; d_call: NA; cdr3_aa: CASSLPTRIGYNEQFF; cdr3_nt: TGTGCCAGCAGCTTGCCGACCCGAATCGGATACAATGAGCAGTTCTTC
v_call: TRBV30; clone_size: few; j_call: TRBJ2-2; d_call: TRBD1; cdr3_aa: CAWSTGVGTGELFF; cdr3_nt: TGTGCCTGGAGTACAGGGGTTGGCACCGGGGAGCTGTTTTTT
v_call: TRBV27; clone_size: few; j_call: TRBJ1-5; d_call: NA; cdr3_aa: CASGSTGQPQHF; cdr3_nt: TGTGCCAGCGGGTCAACGGGACAGCCCCAGCATTTT
v_call: TRBV18; clone_size: NA; j_call: TRBJ1-1; d_call: NA; cdr3_aa: CASSPLGLKNTEAFF; cdr3_nt: TGTGCCAGCTCACCATTGGGGTTGAAAAACACTGAAGCTTTCTTT
v_call: TRBV28; clone_size: NA; j_call: TRBJ2-7; d_call: NA; cdr3_aa: CASSQRRGHYEQYF; cdr3_nt: TGTGCCAGCAGCCAGAGGCGGGGGCACTACGAGCAGTACTTC
v_call: TRBV6-1; clone_size: NA; j_call: TRBJ2-4; d_call: TRBD1; cdr3_aa: CASSEELGQGLVAKNIQYF; cdr3_nt: TGTGCCAGCAGTGAAGAACTGGGACAGGGACTGGTAGCCAAAAACATTCAGTACTTC
v_call: TRBV29-1; clone_size: few; j_call: TRBJ2-7; d_call: TRBD1; cdr3_aa: CSVARDRSYEQYF; cdr3_nt: TGCAGCGTCGCCCGGGACAGGTCCTACGAGCAGTACTTC
v_call: TRBV4-2; clone_size: NA; j_call: TRBJ2-4; d_call: TRBD1; cdr3_aa: CASSQVRDSLDKNIQYF; cdr3_nt: TGTGCCAGCAGCCAAGTGAGGGACAGTTTAGACAAAAACATTCAGTACTTC
v_call: TRBV7-9; clone_size: NA; j_call: TRBJ2-7; d_call: TRBD1; cdr3_aa: CASSLSAGGVEQYF; cdr3_nt: TGTGCCAGCAGCTTATCCGCAGGGGGTGTCGAGCAGTACTTC
v_call: TRBV30; clone_size: NA; j_call: TRBJ2-2; d_call: NA; cdr3_aa: CAWSVRLAVNTGELFF; cdr3_nt: TGTGCCTGGAGTGTAAGATTAGCGGTCAACACCGGGGAGCTGTTTTTT
v_call: TRBV15; clone_size: few; j_call: TRBJ2-1; d_call: NA; cdr3_aa: CATSRVYHSYNEQFF; cdr3_nt: TGTGCCACCAGCAGAGTTTACCATTCCTACAATGAGCAGTTCTTC
v_call: TRBV30; clone_size: NA; j_call: TRBJ2-6; d_call: NA; cdr3_aa: CAWQRVPGANVLTF; cdr3_nt: TGTGCCTGGCAGAGGGTTCCGGGGGCCAACGTCCTGACTTTC
v_call: TRBV30; clone_size: once; j_call: TRBJ2-7; d_call: TRBD1; cdr3_aa: CAWSVVRGSEQYF; cdr3_nt: TGTGCCTGGAGTGTCGTCAGGGGGAGCGAGCAGTACTTC
v_call: TRBV19; clone_size: few; j_call: TRBJ2-7; d_call: TRBD1; cdr3_aa: CASSRDSSYEQYF; cdr3_nt: TGTGCCAGTAGTCGGGACAGCTCCTACGAGCAGTACTTC
v_call: TRBV14; clone_size: NA; j_call: TRBJ2-1; d_call: TRBD2; cdr3_aa: CASSQARASGPYNEQFF; cdr3_nt: TGTGCCAGCAGCCAAGCCAGGGCTAGCGGACCCTACAATGAGCAGTTCTTC
v_call: TRBV5-1; clone_size: few; j_call: TRBJ2-1; d_call: NA; cdr3_aa: CASSLVLDRQFF; cdr3_nt: TGCGCCAGCAGCTTGGTTCTAGACAGGCAGTTCTTC
v_call: TRBV19; clone_size: NA; j_call: TRBJ2-3; d_call: TRBD2; cdr3_aa: CASSIAGVAGVTQYF; cdr3_nt: TGTGCCAGTAGTATAGCGGGAGTAGCGGGAGTTACGCAGTATTTT
v_call: TRBV7-3; clone_size: once; j_call: TRBJ2-3; d_call: NA; cdr3_aa: CASSNHGQNTDTQYF; cdr3_nt: TGTGCCAGCAGCAACCATGGACAGAACACAGATACGCAGTATTTT
v_call: TRBV2; clone_size: NA; j_call: TRBJ2-5; d_call: NA; cdr3_aa: CAGETSPGGTQYF; cdr3_nt: TGTGCCGGTGAGACTAGTCCGGGCGGGACCCAGTACTTC
v_call: TRBV13; clone_size: NA; j_call: TRBJ2-2; d_call: NA; cdr3_aa: CASSSPGRRTGELFF; cdr3_nt: TGTGCCAGCAGCTCACCAGGGCGAAGGACCGGGGAGCTGTTTTTT
v_call: TRBV2; clone_size: NA; j_call: TRBJ2-3; d_call: NA; cdr3_aa: CAVQDGRTDTQYF; cdr3_nt: TGTGCCGTCCAGGACGGACGCACAGATACGCAGTATTTT
v_call: TRBV7-9; clone_size: NA; j_call: TRBJ1-4; d_call: NA; cdr3_aa: CASSPHILFF; cdr3_nt: TGTGCCAGCAGCCCACATATCCTGTTTTTT